Below are 22 T cell receptor beta chains sequenced from a single sample in a study of blood T cell repertoires in COVID-19. The protocol was immunoSEQ multiplex PCR, while the TCRdb copy is restricted to in-frame clones and leaves out a portion. The data show under 25,000 clones, about 88% seen once. Sample: peripheral blood. The receptors come from a man between 70 and 80 years old in a cohort sampled during active COVID-19.

V usage is TRBV6-1 and J usage is TRBJ1-2; maybe TRBD1 (5 bases). The V gene lost 7 bases and the J gene lost 0 bases, with 12 bases spanning the gap. The CDR3 extends over 14 amino acids. The germline gives CDR1 MNHNS, CDR2 SASEGT. CDR3 protein: CASILDRSNYGYTF. CDR3 nucleotides: TGTGCCAGCATCCTAGACAGATCTAACTATGGCTACACCTTC.

The chain recombines TRBV7-8 with TRBJ1-1; D not resolved. The CDR3 runs 14 residues. Germline V gives CDR1 SGHVS, CDR2 FQNEAQ. V was cut by 4 bases and J by 5 bases, with 14 bases left in between. The CDR3 spells CASSSGWGATEAFF. CDR3 bases: TGTGCCAGCAGCTCGGGATGGGGAGCAACTGAAGCTTTCTTT.

This chain uses TRBV6-5 with TRBJ2-7, with 13 bases aligning to TRBD2. The CDR3 is 14 amino acids. Trimming cost V 7 bases and J 4 bases; bases outside gene matches: 4. Germline loops: CDR1 MNHEY, CDR2 SVGAGI. The CDR3 DNA reads TGTGCCAGCAAACTAGCGGGAGGGCCATACGAGCAGTACTTC. Its translation: CASKLAGGPYEQYF.

The genes are TRBV11-2 and TRBJ2-7; 9 bases agree with TRBD2. V lost 5 bases to trimming and J lost 2 bases; unmatched junction nucleotides: 13. Per the germline V gene, CDR1 is SGHAT and CDR2 is FQNNGV. The CDR3 loop spans 17 amino acids. The CDR3 DNA sequence: TGTGCCAGCAGCCCGAGCCTCGGGACTAGCAGAACCTACGAGCAGTACTTC. It is translated as CASSPSLGTSRTYEQYF.

The gene calls are TRBV5-1 and TRBJ2-3, with D possibly matching TRBD1 (6 bases). Germline V gene data show CDR1 as SGHRS and CDR2 as YFSETQ. The CDR3 contains 14 residues. Deletions cut 5 bases from V and 6 bases from J, with 16 bases between. CDR3: CASSKTGLEDTQYF. CDR3 DNA: TGCGCCAGCAGTAAAACAGGGCTCGAGGATACGCAGTATTTT. The full variable domain, with the rest looked up from reference TRBV5-1 and TRBJ2-3, is KAGVTQTPRYLIKTRGQQVTLSCSPISGHRSVSWYQQTPGQGLQFLFEYFSETQRNKGNFPGRFSGRQFSNSRSEMNVSTLELGDSALYLCASSKTGLEDTQYFGPGTRLTVL.

The chain combines TRBV5-1 with TRBJ2-7, with 9 nucleotides matching TRBD2. This CDR3 is built from 16 residues. After removal of 3 bases from V and 0 bases from J, the junction contained 7 bases not matched to a gene. The germline gives CDR1 SGHRS, CDR2 YFSETQ. The CDR3 reads CASSSQTSGISYEQYF. Written as DNA, the CDR3 is TGCGCCAGCAGCTCCCAGACTAGCGGAATCTCCTACGAGCAGTACTTC.

Here the CDR3 reads CASSASGGVYYGYTF. In DNA form, the CDR3 reads TGTGCCAGCAGTGCATCAGGGGGCGTTTACTATGGCTACACCTTC. The V gene is TRBV28, the J gene TRBJ1-2; the match to TRBD1 covers 8 bases. Per germline, CDR1 MDHEN and CDR2 SYDVKM. CDR3 length: 15 amino acids. The trim removed 5 bases at V and 3 bases at J, leaving 8 bases unmatched.

The chain uses TRBV5-1 and TRBJ2-3, with a tentative D call TRBD2 (7 bases). CDR3 size: 14 residues. The V gene lost 0 bases and the J gene lost 3 bases, with 8 bases spanning the gap. Germline lookup yields CDR1 SGHRS and CDR2 YFSETQ. CDR3 nucleotide sequence: TGCGCCAGCAGCTTGGAGGGGGGGACAGATACGCAGTATTTT. Amino acids: CASSLEGGTDTQYF.

The chain joins TRBV28 to TRBJ2-5; D may be TRBD2 (6 bases). The CDR3 runs to 14 residues. Trimming removed 3 bases from V and 2 bases from J, with 10 bases in between. From germline, CDR1 is MDHEN and CDR2 SYDVKM. CDR3 nucleotide sequence: TGTGCCAGCAGTTTGGGGGGACCGCAAGAGACCCAGTACTTC. This translates into CASSLGGPQETQYF.

J is TRBJ1-1 and V is TRBV7-2; D not resolved. In germline, CDR1 is SGHTA, CDR2 FQGNSA. The V end was cut by 3 bases, the J end by 2 bases, with 13 bases between. This CDR3 contains 15 residues. CDR3 amino acids: CASSFTGLPNTEAFF. The CDR3 DNA reads TGTGCCAGCAGCTTTACCGGGTTACCAAACACTGAAGCTTTCTTT.

The CDR3 sequence is CASSLGTGGRNSPLHF. The CDR3 DNA is TGCGCCAGCAGCTTGGGGACAGGGGGCAGGAATTCACCCCTCCACTTT. The chain recombines TRBV5-1 with TRBJ1-6; 11 positions agree with TRBD1. Germline V gene sequence: CDR1 SGHRS, CDR2 YFSETQ. The CDR3 contains 16 residues. With V trimmed by 0 bases and J by 7 bases, 3 bases remained unmatched.

V usage is TRBV23-1 and J usage is TRBJ2-7; D is uncertain. TRBV23-1 is filed as an ORF, its function uncertain. The CDR3 is 14 residues long. V lost 2 bases, J lost 0 bases, and 8 bases lay in between. The CDR3 spells CASSQGPNSYEQYF. The CDR3 DNA is TGCGCCAGCAGTCAAGGGCCGAACTCCTACGAGCAGTACTTC.

The V gene is TRBV18, the J gene TRBJ2-2, with 7 nucleotides matching TRBD1. Trimming took 3 bases from V and 2 from J; bases not matched to a gene: 3. The CDR3 has 15 residues. CDR1 and CDR2 from the germline V gene are KGHSH and LQKENI. In DNA form, the CDR3 reads TGTGCCAGCTCACCCGGGACAGTTAACACCGGGGAGCTGTTTTTT. It encodes CASSPGTVNTGELFF.

The chain employs TRBV7-3 and TRBJ1-5, with 7 bases identical to TRBD1. Germline loops: CDR1 SGHTA, CDR2 FQGTGA. The length of the CDR3 is 14 residues. V trimming: 5 bases; J trimming: 3 bases; junction bases outside the gene matches: 4. Here the CDR3 reads CASSTTGANQPQHF. The DNA for the CDR3 is TGTGCCAGCAGCACCACAGGGGCCAATCAGCCCCAGCATTTT.

This sequence joins TRBV28 and TRBJ1-5, with TRBD1 matching 7 bases. The CDR3 is made up of 14 amino acids. Trimming at V came to 6 bases and at J to 6 bases, leaving 8 bases not matched to a gene. Germline values: CDR1 MDHEN, CDR2 SYDVKM. The CDR3 spells CASSRDRVVQPQHF. For the CDR3, the DNA is TGTGCCAGCAGCCGAGACAGGGTTGTTCAGCCCCAGCATTTT.

CDR3 sequence (DNA): TGTGCCAGTAGCGCATCTCGGACTAGCGGGATGAGCTCCTCCTACGAGCAGTACTTC. Its translation is CASSASRTSGMSSSYEQYF. The rearrangement links TRBV19 to TRBJ2-7; 12 bases are shared with TRBD2. V shed 6 bases, J shed 0 bases, and the junction held 15 bases outside the gene matches. This CDR3 region has 19 residues. The germline V gene has CDR1 LNHDA and CDR2 SQIVND (reference sequence).

CDR3 region: CASSDWHSYEQYF. DNA of the CDR3: TGTGCCAGCAGTGACTGGCACTCCTACGAGCAGTACTTC. The chain has TRBV2 and TRBJ2-7, with D hard to call. Germline lookup yields CDR1 SNHLY and CDR2 FYNNEI. V gave up 3 bases and J gave up 0 bases, with 6 bases separating them. This CDR3 has 13 residues.

As regards this clone: At one end the junction does not follow the germline gene, possibly because of a read error. This rearrangement joins TRBV4-3 to TRBJ2-7; 10 bases map to TRBD2. The CDR3 loop spans 14 amino acids. CDR1 LGHNA and CDR2 YSLEER come from the germline V gene. The CDR3 DNA reads as TGCGCCAGCAGCCAAGATTTGTCTGGGACTAGCGTCAACTTC. Residues: CASSQDLSGTSVNF.

In DNA form, the CDR3 reads TGCAGTGCGGACAGAAACACTGAAGCTTTCTTT. Protein: CSADRNTEAFF. The rearrangement uses TRBV20-1 and TRBJ1-1; tentatively, D is TRBD1 (6 bases). V was clipped by 6 bases and J by 2 bases, with 7 bases between them. The CDR3 contains 11 residues. Germline V gene data show CDR1 as DFQATT and CDR2 as SNEGSKA (reference sequence).

V gene TRBV18 combines with J gene TRBJ1-3; D possibly corresponds to TRBD1 (5 bases). Germline V gene data show CDR1 as KGHSH and CDR2 as LQKENI. The V end lost 0 bases, the J end lost 4 bases, and 13 bases lay between the germline ends. This CDR3 is 16 amino acids long. The CDR3 bases are TGTGCCAGCTCACCACCCAACCCAGGGTCCGGAAACACCATATATTTT. Translated, it gives CASSPPNPGSGNTIYF. Full variable domain (outside the CDR3, taken from reference TRBV18 and TRBJ1-3): NAGVMQNPRHLVRRRGQEARLRCSPMKGHSHVYWYRQLPEEGLKFMVYLQKENIIDESGMPKERFSAEFPKEGPSILRIQQVVRGDSAAYFCASSPPNPGSGNTIYFGEGSWLTVV.

CDR3 sequence: CASSPAYEQYF. The CDR3 nucleotides read TGTGCCAGCTCCCCGGCCTACGAGCAGTACTTC. The V call is TRBV18, the J call TRBJ2-7; D is unresolved. Germline-derived CDR1 and CDR2 are KGHSH and LQKENI. The CDR3 is 11 residues long. V was clipped by 6 bases and J by 2 bases, with 5 bases between them. The full variable domain, in which reference TRBV18 and TRBJ2-7 provide the parts outside the CDR3, is NAGVMQNPRHLVRRRGQEARLRCSPMKGHSHVYWYRQLPEEGLKFMVYLQKENIIDESGMPKERFSAEFPKEGPSILRIQQVVRGDSAAYFCASSPAYEQYFGPGTRLTVT.

This clone was seen only once. The V and J genes are TRBV3-1 (or the pseudogene TRBV3-2) and TRBJ2-2; D call uncertain. V dropped 4 bases and J dropped 7 bases, with 10 bases sitting between them. Germline V gene data show CDR1 as LGHDT and CDR2 as YNNKEL (reference sequence). The CDR3 covers 13 residues. This CDR3 is CASSLSVSGELFF. For the CDR3, the DNA is TGTGCCAGCAGCCTCAGCGTTAGCGGGGAGCTGTTTTTT.